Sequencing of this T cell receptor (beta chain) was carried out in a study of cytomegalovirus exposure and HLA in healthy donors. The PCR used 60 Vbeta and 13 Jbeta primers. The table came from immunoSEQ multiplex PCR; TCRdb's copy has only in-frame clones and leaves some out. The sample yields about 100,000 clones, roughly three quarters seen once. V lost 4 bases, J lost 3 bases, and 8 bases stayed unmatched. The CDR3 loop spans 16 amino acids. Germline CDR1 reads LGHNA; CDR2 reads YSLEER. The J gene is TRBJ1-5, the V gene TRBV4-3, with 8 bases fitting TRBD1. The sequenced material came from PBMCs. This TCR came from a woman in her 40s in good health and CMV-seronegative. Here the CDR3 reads CASSRSTGVDNQPQHF. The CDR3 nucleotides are TGCGCCAGCAGCCGGTCGACAGGGGTGGACAATCAGCCCCAGCATTTT.